This record looks at one T cell receptor (beta chain) sequence and its context. This specimen belongs to a study of blood T cell repertoires in COVID-19. Looked up from germline, CDR1 is SGHNT and CDR2 is YYREEE (reference sequence). This CDR3 comprises 15 residues. V was pared by 3 bases and J by 3 bases, with 2 bases of the junction left unmatched. Assay used: immunoSEQ multiplex PCR; TCRdb lists only in-frame clones, some missing. The sample lists about 140,000 clones, more than 75% occurring once. The chain couples TRBV5-4 to TRBJ2-2; 10 nucleotides match TRBD1. This clonotype was sampled from a woman aged 45 to 65 who had recovered from COVID-19. Sequenced sample: PBMCs or T cells enriched from blood (not recorded which). The CDR3 nucleotides are TGTGCCAGCAGCTCTGGGACAGGGGACACCGGGGAGCTGTTTTTT. Translation: CASSSGTGDTGELFF.